The following is a TCR beta chain sequence with its context. V lost 1 base to trimming and J lost 4 bases, with 8 bases between them. CDR1 and CDR2 (germline): SGDLS, YYNGEE. CDR3 length equals 14 residues. The data were obtained in a study of cytomegalovirus exposure and HLA in healthy donors. Profiling relied on immunoSEQ multiplex PCR, and the TCRdb table lists in-frame clones only, not all of them. The table records over 85,000 clones, about 95% of them present only once. V usage is TRBV9 and J usage is TRBJ1-4, with D uncertain. The sequence was obtained from a woman between 18 and 30 years old in good health and CMV-seronegative. Sequenced: PBMCs. The CDR3 sequence: CASSVSPSNEKLFF. CDR3 bases: TGTGCCAGCAGCGTATCGCCGAGTAATGAAAAACTGTTTTTT.